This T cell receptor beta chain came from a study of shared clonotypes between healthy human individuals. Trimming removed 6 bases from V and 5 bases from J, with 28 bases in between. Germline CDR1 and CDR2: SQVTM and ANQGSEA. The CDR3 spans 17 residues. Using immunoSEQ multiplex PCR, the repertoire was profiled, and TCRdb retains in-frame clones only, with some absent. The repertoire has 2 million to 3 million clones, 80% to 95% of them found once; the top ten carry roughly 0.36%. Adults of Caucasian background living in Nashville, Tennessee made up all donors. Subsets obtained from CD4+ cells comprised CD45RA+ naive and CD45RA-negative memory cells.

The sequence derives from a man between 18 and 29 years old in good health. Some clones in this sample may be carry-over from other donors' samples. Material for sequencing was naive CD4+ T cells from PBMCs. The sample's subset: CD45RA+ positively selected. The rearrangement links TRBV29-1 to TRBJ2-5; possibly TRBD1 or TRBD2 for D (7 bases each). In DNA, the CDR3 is TGCAGCGTCACGCCAATCTCAGCGGACCAGGGGGGGGAGACCCAGTACTTC. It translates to CSVTPISADQGGETQYF.